This TCR beta chain was found in a study of cytomegalovirus exposure and HLA in healthy donors. CDR1 is MNHNS and CDR2 is SASEGT in the germline V gene. The CDR3 length is 16 residues. The V and J ends lost 0 bases and 3 bases, in that order; junction bases with no gene match: 5. In the PCR, 60 Vbeta and 13 Jbeta primers were used. The table came from immunoSEQ multiplex PCR; TCRdb's copy has only in-frame clones and leaves some out. The data contain about 120,000 clones, about four fifths of them singletons. Sequencing used PBMCs. This receptor was obtained from a man younger than 40 in good health and CMV-seropositive. This chain joins TRBV6-1 and TRBJ2-7, with 10 bases lining up with TRBD1. This chain's CDR3 is CASSEAPGQGLYEQYF. DNA of the CDR3: TGTGCCAGCAGTGAAGCTCCGGGACAGGGGCTCTACGAGCAGTACTTC.